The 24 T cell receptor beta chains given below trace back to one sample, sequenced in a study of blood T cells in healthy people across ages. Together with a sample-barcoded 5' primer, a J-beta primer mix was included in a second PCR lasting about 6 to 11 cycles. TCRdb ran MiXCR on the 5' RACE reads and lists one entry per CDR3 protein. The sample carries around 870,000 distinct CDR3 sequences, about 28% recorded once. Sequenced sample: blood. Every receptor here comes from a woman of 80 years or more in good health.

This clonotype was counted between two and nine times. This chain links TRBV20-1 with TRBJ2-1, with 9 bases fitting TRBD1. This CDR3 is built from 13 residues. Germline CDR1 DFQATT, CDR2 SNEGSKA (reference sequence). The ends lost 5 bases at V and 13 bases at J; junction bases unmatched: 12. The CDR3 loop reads CSAPRDRVETQFF. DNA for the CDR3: TGCAGTGCTCCGCGGGACAGGGTGGAGACCCAGTTCTTC.

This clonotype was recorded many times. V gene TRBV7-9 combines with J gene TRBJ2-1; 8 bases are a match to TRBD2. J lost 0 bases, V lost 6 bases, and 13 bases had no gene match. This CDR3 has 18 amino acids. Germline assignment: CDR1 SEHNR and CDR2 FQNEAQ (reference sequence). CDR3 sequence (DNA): TGTGCCAGCAGGGGACTAAGCGGGGGCCTTAGCTCCTACAATGAGCAGTTCTTC. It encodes CASRGLSGGLSSYNEQFF.

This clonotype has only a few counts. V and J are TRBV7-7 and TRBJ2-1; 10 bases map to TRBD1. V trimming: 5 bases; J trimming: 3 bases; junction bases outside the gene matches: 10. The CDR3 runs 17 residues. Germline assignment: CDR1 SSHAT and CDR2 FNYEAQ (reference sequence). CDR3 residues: CASSPIMGQGNYNEQFF. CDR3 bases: TGTGCCAGCAGCCCGATCATGGGACAGGGGAACTACAATGAGCAGTTCTTC. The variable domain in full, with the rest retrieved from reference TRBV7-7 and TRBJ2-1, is GAGVSQSPRYKVTKRGQDVTLRCDPISSHATLYWYQQALGQGPEFLTYFNYEAQPDKSGLPSDRFSAERPEGSISTLTIQRTEQRDSAMYRCASSPIMGQGNYNEQFFGPGTRLTVL.

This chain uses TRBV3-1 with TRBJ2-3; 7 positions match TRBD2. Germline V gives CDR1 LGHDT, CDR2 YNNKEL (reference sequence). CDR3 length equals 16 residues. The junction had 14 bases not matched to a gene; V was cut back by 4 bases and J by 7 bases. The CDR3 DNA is TGTGCCAGCAGCCGTGTTATAGGCGGGGAGGGGAATACGCAGTATTTT. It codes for CASSRVIGGEGNTQYF.

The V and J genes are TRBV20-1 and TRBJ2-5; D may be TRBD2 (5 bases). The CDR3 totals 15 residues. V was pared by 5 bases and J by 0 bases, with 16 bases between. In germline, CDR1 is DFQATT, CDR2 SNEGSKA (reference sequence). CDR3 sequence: CSARTGSPYQETQYF. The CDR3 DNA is TGCAGTGCTCGAACGGGATCCCCTTACCAAGAGACCCAGTACTTC.

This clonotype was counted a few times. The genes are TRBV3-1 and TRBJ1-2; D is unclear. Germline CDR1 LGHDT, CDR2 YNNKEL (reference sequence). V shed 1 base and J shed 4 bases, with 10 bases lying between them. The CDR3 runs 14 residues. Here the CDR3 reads CASSQGAAFYGYTF. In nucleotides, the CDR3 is TGTGCCAGCAGCCAAGGGGCAGCGTTCTATGGCTACACCTTC.

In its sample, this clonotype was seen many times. In nucleotides, the CDR3 is TGTGCCAGCAAGCGTGAGAATGGCTACACCTTC. Encoded protein: CASKRENGYTF. The chain has TRBV6-5 and TRBJ1-2; D call uncertain. The CDR3 extends over 11 amino acids. V was cut by 7 bases and J by 6 bases, with 9 bases left in between. CDR1 and CDR2 (germline): MNHEY, SVGAGI.

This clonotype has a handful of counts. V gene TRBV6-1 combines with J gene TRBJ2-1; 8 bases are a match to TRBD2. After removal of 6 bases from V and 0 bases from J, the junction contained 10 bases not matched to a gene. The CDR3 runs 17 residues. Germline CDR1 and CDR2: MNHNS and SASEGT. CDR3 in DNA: TGTGCCAGCAGAGAATCTAGCGGGCTAAGCTCCTACAATGAGCAGTTCTTC. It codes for CASRESSGLSSYNEQFF.

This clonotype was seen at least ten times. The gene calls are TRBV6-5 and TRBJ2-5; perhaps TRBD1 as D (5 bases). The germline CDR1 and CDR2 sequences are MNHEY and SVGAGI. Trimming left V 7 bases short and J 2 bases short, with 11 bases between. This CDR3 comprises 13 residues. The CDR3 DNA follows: TGTGCCAGCAAAGGGGTTTTACAAGAGACCCAGTACTTC. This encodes CASKGVLQETQYF.

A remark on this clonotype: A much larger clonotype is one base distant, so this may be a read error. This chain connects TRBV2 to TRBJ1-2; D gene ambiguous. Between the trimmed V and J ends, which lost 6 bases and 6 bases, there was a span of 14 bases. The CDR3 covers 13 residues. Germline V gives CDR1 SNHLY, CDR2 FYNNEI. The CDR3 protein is CASRMTESHGYTF. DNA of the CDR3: TGTGCCAGCAGAATGACGGAGTCCCATGGCTACACCTTC.

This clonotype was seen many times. CDR3 sequence: CAISEGGRKSTEAFF. CDR3 bases: TGTGCCATCAGTGAGGGCGGCAGGAAATCCACTGAAGCTTTCTTT. The rearrangement uses TRBV10-3 and TRBJ1-1; D is undetermined. CDR1 is ENHRY and CDR2 is SYGVKD in the germline V gene. The CDR3 totals 15 residues. V was clipped by 2 bases and J by 4 bases, with 14 bases between them.

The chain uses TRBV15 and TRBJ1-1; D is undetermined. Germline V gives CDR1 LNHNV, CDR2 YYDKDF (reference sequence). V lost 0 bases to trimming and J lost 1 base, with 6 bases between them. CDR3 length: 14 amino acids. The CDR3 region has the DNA TGTGCCACCAGCAGAGATCCGGCGAACACTGAAGCTTTCTTT. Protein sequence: CATSRDPANTEAFF.

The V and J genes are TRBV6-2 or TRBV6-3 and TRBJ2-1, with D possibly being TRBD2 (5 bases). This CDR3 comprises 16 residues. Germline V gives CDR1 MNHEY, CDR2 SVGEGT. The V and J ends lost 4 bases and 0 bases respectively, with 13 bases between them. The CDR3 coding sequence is TGTGCCAGCAGTTCCAGGACTTCGAGCTCCTACAATGAGCAGTTCTTC. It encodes CASSSRTSSSYNEQFF.

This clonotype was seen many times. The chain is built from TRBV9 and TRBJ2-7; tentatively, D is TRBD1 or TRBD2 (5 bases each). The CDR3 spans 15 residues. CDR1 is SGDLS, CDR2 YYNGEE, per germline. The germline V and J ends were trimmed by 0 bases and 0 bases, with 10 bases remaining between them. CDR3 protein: CASSVGDGVSYEQYF. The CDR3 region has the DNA TGTGCCAGCAGCGTAGGGGACGGTGTCTCCTACGAGCAGTACTTC. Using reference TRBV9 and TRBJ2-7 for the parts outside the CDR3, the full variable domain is DSGVTQTPKHLITATGQRVTLRCSPRSGDLSVYWYQQSLDQGLQFLIQYYNGEERAKGNILERFSAQQFPDLHSELNLSSLELGDSALYFCASSVGDGVSYEQYFGPGTRLTVT.

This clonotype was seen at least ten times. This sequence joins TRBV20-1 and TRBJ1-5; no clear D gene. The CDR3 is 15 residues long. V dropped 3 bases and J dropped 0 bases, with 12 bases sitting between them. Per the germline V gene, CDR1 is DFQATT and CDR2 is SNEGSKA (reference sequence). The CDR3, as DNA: TGCAGTGCTAGTACCGGGAGCTATAGCAATCAGCCCCAGCATTTT. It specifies CSASTGSYSNQPQHF.

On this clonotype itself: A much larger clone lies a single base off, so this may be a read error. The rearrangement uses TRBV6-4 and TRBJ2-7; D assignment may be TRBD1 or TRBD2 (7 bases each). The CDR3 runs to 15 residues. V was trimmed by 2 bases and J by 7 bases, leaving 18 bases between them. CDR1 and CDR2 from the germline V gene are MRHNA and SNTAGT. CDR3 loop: CASSDQGGLRNEQYF. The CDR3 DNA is TGTGCCAGCAGTGACCAGGGGGGGTTGAGAAATGAGCAGTACTTC.

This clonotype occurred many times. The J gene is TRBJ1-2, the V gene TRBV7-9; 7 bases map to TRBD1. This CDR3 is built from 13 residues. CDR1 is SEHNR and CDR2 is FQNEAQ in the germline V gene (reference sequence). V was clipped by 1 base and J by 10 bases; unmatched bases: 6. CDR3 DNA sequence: TGTGCCAGCAGCTTAGGTGTGACAGGGATCTACACCTTC. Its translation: CASSLGVTGIYTF.

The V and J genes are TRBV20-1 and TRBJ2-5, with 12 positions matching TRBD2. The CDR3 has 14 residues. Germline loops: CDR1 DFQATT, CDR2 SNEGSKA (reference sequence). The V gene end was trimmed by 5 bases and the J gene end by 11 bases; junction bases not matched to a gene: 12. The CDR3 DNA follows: TGCAGTGCTTCGTCTAGCGGGGGGGCGCGGGAGCAGTACTTC. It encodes CSASSSGGAREQYF.

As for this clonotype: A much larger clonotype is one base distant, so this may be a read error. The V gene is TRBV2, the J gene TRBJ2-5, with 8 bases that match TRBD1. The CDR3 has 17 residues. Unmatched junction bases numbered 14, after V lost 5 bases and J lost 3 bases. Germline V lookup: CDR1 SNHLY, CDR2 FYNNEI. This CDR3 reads CASSTFLGQESEETQYF. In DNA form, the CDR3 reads TGTGCCAGCAGTACCTTCTTGGGACAGGAATCGGAAGAGACCCAGTACTTC.

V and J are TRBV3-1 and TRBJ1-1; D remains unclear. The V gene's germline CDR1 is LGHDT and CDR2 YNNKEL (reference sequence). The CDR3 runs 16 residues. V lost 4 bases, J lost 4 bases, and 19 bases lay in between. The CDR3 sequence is CASSLLPGFEGTEAFF. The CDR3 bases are TGTGCCAGCAGCCTCCTCCCGGGGTTTGAGGGCACTGAAGCTTTCTTT.

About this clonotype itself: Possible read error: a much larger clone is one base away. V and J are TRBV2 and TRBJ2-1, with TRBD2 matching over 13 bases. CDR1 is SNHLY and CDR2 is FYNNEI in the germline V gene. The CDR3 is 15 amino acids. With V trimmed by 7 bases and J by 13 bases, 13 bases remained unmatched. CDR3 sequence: CASNRLAGGRETQFF. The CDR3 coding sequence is TGTGCCAGCAATCGACTAGCGGGGGGAAGGGAGACCCAGTTCTTC.

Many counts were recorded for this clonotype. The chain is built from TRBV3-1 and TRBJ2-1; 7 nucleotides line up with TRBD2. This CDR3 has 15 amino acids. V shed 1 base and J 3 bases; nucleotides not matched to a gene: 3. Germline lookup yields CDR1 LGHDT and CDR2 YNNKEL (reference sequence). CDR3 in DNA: TGTGCCAGCAGCCAAGCCGGGGGGAACTACAATGAGCAGTTCTTC. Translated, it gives CASSQAGGNYNEQFF.

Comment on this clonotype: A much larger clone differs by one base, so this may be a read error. The CDR3 DNA reads as TGTGCCAGCAGCTTAGGCGCTAGCGGGGGCTATGAGCAGTACTTC. Translating gives CASSLGASGGYEQYF. This rearrangement joins TRBV11-2 to TRBJ2-5, with TRBD2 matching 10 bases. J was trimmed by 11 bases and V by 1 base; bases with no gene match: 10. The germline gives CDR1 SGHAT, CDR2 FQNNGV. The CDR3 is 15 amino acids.

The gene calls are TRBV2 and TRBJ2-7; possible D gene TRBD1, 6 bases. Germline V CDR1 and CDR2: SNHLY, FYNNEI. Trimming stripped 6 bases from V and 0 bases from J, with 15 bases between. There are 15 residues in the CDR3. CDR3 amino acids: CASRVGHGNSYEQYF. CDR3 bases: TGTGCCAGCAGGGTGGGACACGGCAACTCCTACGAGCAGTACTTC.